Below are 25 T cell receptor beta chains sequenced from a single sample in a study of cytomegalovirus exposure and HLA in healthy donors. The study ran its PCR with 60 Vbeta and 13 Jbeta primers. Here immunoSEQ multiplex PCR was the method, and the copy in TCRdb shows in-frame clones only, minus some. The table shows over 150,000 clones, with 79% occurring only once. Sequenced input: PBMCs. The receptors stem from a man aged 25-45 years in good health and CMV-seropositive.

The J gene is TRBJ1-3, the V gene TRBV9, with 8 bases matching TRBD1. CDR3 length: 15 amino acids. Germline CDR1 reads SGDLS; CDR2 reads YYNGEE. The V gene end was trimmed by 7 bases and the J gene end by 4 bases; junction bases not matched to a gene: 10. Here the CDR3 DNA reads TGTGCCAGCGAGACAGGGGCGGTTACGGGAAACACCATATATTTT. Encoded protein: CASETGAVTGNTIYF.

V gene TRBV11-2 combines with J gene TRBJ2-1; 11 positions agree with TRBD2. The ends lost 4 bases at V and 4 bases at J; junction bases unmatched: 12. The CDR3 totals 18 residues. The germline CDR1 and CDR2 sequences are SGHAT and FQNNGV. CDR3 amino acids: CASSSLKGTSGRYNEQFF. In nucleotides, the CDR3 is TGTGCCAGCAGCTCCCTCAAGGGGACTAGCGGAAGATACAATGAGCAGTTCTTC. Full variable domain (outside the CDR3, taken from reference TRBV11-2 and TRBJ2-1): EAGVAQSPRYKIIEKRQSVAFWCNPISGHATLYWYQQILGQGPKLLIQFQNNGVVDDSQLPKDRFSAERLKGVDSTLKIQPAKLEDSAVYLCASSSLKGTSGRYNEQFFGPGTRLTVL.

V usage is TRBV4-3 and J usage is TRBJ1-1; D might be TRBD1 (6 bases). The germline gives CDR1 LGHNA, CDR2 YSLEER. The CDR3 is made up of 14 amino acids. V dropped 0 bases and J dropped 12 bases, with 17 bases sitting between them. The DNA of the CDR3 is TGCGCCAGCAGCCAAGATAGGGGCAGGGGTCGGACTTTCTTT. It codes for CASSQDRGRGRTFF.

The chain couples TRBV5-4 to TRBJ2-3, with a tentative D call TRBD1 (5 bases). V gave up 0 bases and J gave up 0 bases, with 5 bases separating them. The CDR3 contains 14 residues. Per germline, CDR1 SGHNT and CDR2 YYREEE (reference sequence). CDR3 region: CASSLDRSTDTQYF. CDR3 nucleotides: TGTGCCAGCAGCTTGGACAGGAGCACAGATACGCAGTATTTT.

This sequence joins TRBV6-5 and TRBJ1-3, with D uncertain. The CDR3 length is 11 residues. V was clipped by 5 bases and J by 9 bases, with 8 bases between them. Germline V gene data show CDR1 as MNHEY and CDR2 as SVGAGI. CDR3 sequence reads: CASSTATTIYF. The CDR3 bases are TGTGCCAGCAGTACCGCTACCACCATATATTTT.

The chain carries TRBV15 and TRBJ2-5; D may be TRBD2 (6 bases). The V and J ends lost 0 bases and 5 bases respectively, with 13 bases between them. Germline lookup yields CDR1 LNHNV and CDR2 YYDKDF (reference sequence). The CDR3 covers 15 residues. The CDR3, as DNA: TGTGCCACCAGCAGAGAACCGGGGGAGAGGGAGACCCAGTACTTC. Amino acid sequence: CATSREPGERETQYF. The whole variable domain, remainder taken from reference TRBV15 and TRBJ2-5, is DAMVIQNPRYQVTQFGKPVTLSCSQTLNHNVMYWYQQKSSQAPKLLFHYYDKDFNNEADTPDNFQSRRPNTSFCFLDIRSPGLGDTAMYLCATSREPGERETQYFGPGTRLLVL.

V usage is TRBV15 and J usage is TRBJ2-5, with TRBD2 matching 9 bases. The CDR3 consists of 15 residues. V was pared by 8 bases and J by 1 base, with 8 bases of the junction left unmatched. CDR1 LNHNV and CDR2 YYDKDF come from the germline V gene (reference sequence). Here the CDR3 DNA reads TGTGCCACCTCCAGCGGGGGGTACCTCCAAGAGACCCAGTACTTC. It translates to CATSSGGYLQETQYF.

This clone was found once. This chain connects TRBV13 to TRBJ2-2; TRBD2 aligns across 12 bases. The V gene end was trimmed by 4 bases and the J gene end by 4 bases; junction bases not matched to a gene: 7. The germline CDR1 and CDR2 sequences are PRHDT and FYEKMQ (reference sequence). The CDR3 length is 17 residues. CDR3 region: CASSSLAGGPSTGELFF. The CDR3 DNA is TGTGCCAGCAGCTCCCTAGCGGGAGGGCCTTCCACCGGGGAGCTGTTTTTT. The entire variable domain, with the rest obtained from reference TRBV13 and TRBJ2-2, is as follows: AAGVIQSPRHLIKEKRETATLKCYPIPRHDTVYWYQQGPGQDPQFLISFYEKMQSDKGSIPDRFSAQQFSDYHSELNMSSLELGDSALYFCASSSLAGGPSTGELFFGEGSRLTVL.

The chain has TRBV12-5 and TRBJ2-7, with D maybe TRBD2 (5 bases). Germline-derived CDR1 and CDR2 are LGHNT and FRNRAP. The CDR3 runs to 13 residues. V lost 7 bases and J lost 7, with 17 bases in between. The CDR3 loop reads CASALGSTKEQYF. The CDR3 DNA follows: TGTGCTAGTGCATTGGGGAGCACTAAGGAGCAGTACTTC. The full variable domain, with the rest looked up from reference TRBV12-5 and TRBJ2-7, is DARVTQTPRHKVTEMGQEVTMRCQPILGHNTVFWYRQTMMQGLELLAYFRNRAPLDDSGMPKDRFSAEMPDATLATLKIQPSEPRDSAVYFCASALGSTKEQYFGPGTRLTVT.

The chain recombines TRBV19 with TRBJ2-1, with 11 bases that match TRBD2. This CDR3 is built from 18 residues. Germline V lookup: CDR1 LNHDA, CDR2 SQIVND (reference sequence). V shed 6 bases, J shed 0 bases, and the junction held 10 bases outside the gene matches. This CDR3 reads CASSLIPGLAVSYNEQFF. DNA for the CDR3: TGTGCCAGTAGCCTAATCCCGGGACTAGCGGTCTCCTACAATGAGCAGTTCTTC.

The V gene is TRBV28, the J gene TRBJ2-1; 11 nucleotides align to TRBD2. The V segment lost 6 bases and the J segment 4 bases; nucleotides outside the gene matches: 5. The CDR3 spans 15 residues. Germline V lookup: CDR1 MDHEN, CDR2 SYDVKM. DNA for the CDR3: TGTGCCAGCAGCGTCGGGACTAGCGGTTACAATGAGCAGTTCTTC. Translated: CASSVGTSGYNEQFF.

This rearrangement joins TRBV28 to TRBJ1-2; 9 positions agree with TRBD1. Germline V CDR1 and CDR2: MDHEN, SYDVKM. Trimming removed 5 bases from V and 8 bases from J; junction bases left unmatched: 15. The CDR3 spans 16 residues. The CDR3 DNA sequence: TGTGCCAGCAGTCAACCGGGACAGGGATATGTGTACGGCTACACCTTC. Protein product: CASSQPGQGYVYGYTF.

The J gene is TRBJ2-3, the V gene TRBV9; 10 bases map to TRBD2. Germline V lookup: CDR1 SGDLS, CDR2 YYNGEE. The CDR3 extends over 15 amino acids. V was pared by 0 bases and J by 4 bases, with 2 bases of the junction left unmatched. DNA for the CDR3: TGTGCCAGCAGCGTAGAAGCGGGGGGGCCAGATACGCAGTATTTT. This codes for CASSVEAGGPDTQYF.

The J gene is TRBJ1-1, the V gene TRBV18, with 7 nucleotides matching TRBD1. Germline lookup yields CDR1 KGHSH and CDR2 LQKENI. V lost 1 base to trimming and J lost 3 bases; unmatched junction nucleotides: 2. This CDR3 is 14 amino acids long. CDR3 in amino acids: CASSPLTGDTEAFF. The CDR3 nucleotides are TGTGCCAGCTCACCACTAACAGGGGACACTGAAGCTTTCTTT. Together with reference TRBV18 and TRBJ1-1, the CDR3 gives the full variable domain: NAGVMQNPRHLVRRRGQEARLRCSPMKGHSHVYWYRQLPEEGLKFMVYLQKENIIDESGMPKERFSAEFPKEGPSILRIQQVVRGDSAAYFCASSPLTGDTEAFFGQGTRLTVV.

J is TRBJ2-7 and V is TRBV19; TRBD2 might be the D (8 bases). Trimming removed 5 bases at V and 3 bases at J, with 20 bases between. The CDR3 contains 16 residues. Germline assignment: CDR1 LNHDA and CDR2 SQIVND (reference sequence). CDR3 loop: CASSRQGVAGNYEQYF. The CDR3 DNA is TGTGCCAGTAGTCGTCAGGGGGTAGCGGGGAACTACGAGCAGTACTTC.

The rearrangement uses TRBV5-8 and TRBJ2-1; D not certain. V lost 0 bases and J 6 bases, leaving 16 bases between the germline ends. Germline V gene sequence: CDR1 SGHTS, CDR2 YDEGEE. This CDR3 comprises 16 residues. The CDR3 region has the DNA TGTGCCAGCAGCTTGGTACCAGAACCACCGGGCAATGAGCAGTTCTTC. This gives the protein CASSLVPEPPGNEQFF.

This clone showed up just once. J is TRBJ1-2 and V is TRBV10-3; weak D call: TRBD1 (6 bases). The length of the CDR3 is 15 residues. The germline V gene encodes CDR1 ENHRY and CDR2 SYGVKD. Trimming left V 0 bases short and J 4 bases short, with 12 bases between. The CDR3 DNA reads as TGTGCCATCAGTGAGTCTGCAGGGGACCTCTATGGCTACACCTTC. It is translated as CAISESAGDLYGYTF.

The chain combines TRBV9 with TRBJ1-1, with TRBD1 matching over 7 bases. The CDR3 length is 14 residues. V lost 0 bases and J lost 7; bases outside the gene matches: 6. Germline lookup yields CDR1 SGDLS and CDR2 YYNGEE. CDR3 DNA sequence: TGTGCCAGCAGCGTAGCGACAGGGAGAGGTGAAGCTTTCTTT. It translates to CASSVATGRGEAFF. The full variable domain, rest sourced from reference TRBV9 and TRBJ1-1, is DSGVTQTPKHLITATGQRVTLRCSPRSGDLSVYWYQQSLDQGLQFLIQYYNGEERAKGNILERFSAQQFPDLHSELNLSSLELGDSALYFCASSVATGRGEAFFGQGTRLTVV.

Remarks on this clone: One end of the junction varies from germline; a read error may be responsible. The same CDR3 can be traced to other DNA sequences in this sample. V and J are TRBV11-2 and TRBJ2-1; 8 nucleotides agree with TRBD1. CDR1 and CDR2 from the germline V gene are SGHAT and FQNNGV. The CDR3 is 14 amino acids. CDR3 sequence (DNA): TGCGCCAGCAGCTTAACCAGGGGGCACAATGAGCAGTTCTTC. This sequence encodes CASSLTRGHNEQFF.

V is TRBV19 and J is TRBJ2-3; 7 positions match TRBD1. In germline, CDR1 is LNHDA, CDR2 SQIVND (reference sequence). This CDR3 has 16 residues. V lost 5 bases to trimming and J lost 0 bases; unmatched junction nucleotides: 8. This chain's CDR3 is CASSYLGQVSTDTQYF. The CDR3 DNA sequence: TGTGCCAGTAGTTACCTTGGACAGGTCAGCACAGATACGCAGTATTTT.

J is TRBJ2-5 and V is TRBV6-1; TRBD2 agrees at 7 bases. Germline-derived CDR1 and CDR2 are MNHNS and SASEGT. The length of the CDR3 is 13 residues. With 6 bases clipped from V and 1 base from J, the junction kept 2 bases outside the gene matches. The CDR3 region is CASRRTSQETQYF. The CDR3 bases are TGTGCCAGCAGGAGGACTAGCCAAGAGACCCAGTACTTC.

This chain links TRBV29-1 with TRBJ1-1; 9 nucleotides agree with TRBD1. This CDR3 region has 13 residues. V dropped 6 bases and J dropped 6; count of bases not matched to a gene: 8. Germline CDR1 is SQVTM and CDR2 is ANQGSEA. The CDR3 is CSVGQGRFSEAFF. The CDR3 bases are TGCAGCGTGGGACAGGGTAGGTTTTCTGAAGCTTTCTTT.

The chain has TRBV7-9 and TRBJ1-5; 10 nucleotides agree with TRBD1. This CDR3 is 15 amino acids long. Germline assignment: CDR1 SEHNR and CDR2 FQNEAQ (reference sequence). J was trimmed by 7 bases and V by 5 bases; bases with no gene match: 8. As DNA, the CDR3 is TGTGCCAGCAGCCTGGGACAGGGGAAGGACCAGCCCCAGCATTTT. It encodes CASSLGQGKDQPQHF.

The rearrangement links TRBV7-7 to TRBJ2-5; weak D call: TRBD2 (5 bases). Germline V CDR1 and CDR2: SSHAT, FNYEAQ (reference sequence). V dropped 5 bases and J dropped 2 bases, with 15 bases sitting between them. The CDR3 extends over 15 amino acids. CDR3 sequence: CASSLGGSNQETQYF. CDR3 in DNA: TGTGCCAGCAGCCTCGGAGGATCGAATCAAGAGACCCAGTACTTC.

The J gene is TRBJ2-3, the V gene TRBV30; D gene unclear. The CDR3 runs 16 residues. Trimming pared 2 bases from V and 5 bases from J, leaving 20 bases between. Germline V gene sequence: CDR1 GTSNPN, CDR2 SVGIG (reference sequence). CDR3: CAWSSLSSGSLDTQYF. The CDR3 region has the DNA TGTGCCTGGAGTTCCCTTTCTTCCGGGTCCTTAGATACGCAGTATTTT. Supplemented by reference TRBV30 and TRBJ2-3, the full variable domain reads SQTIHQWPATLVQPVGSPLSLECTVEGTSNPNLYWYRQAAGRGLQLLFYSVGIGQISSEVPQNLSASRPQDRQFILSSKKLLLSDSGFYLCAWSSLSSGSLDTQYFGPGTRLTVL.